The 23 T cell receptor beta chains reported below all come from one sample, sequenced in a study of CD8 T cells in ankylosing spondylitis. TCRdb passed the 5' RACE reads through MiXCR, listing each CDR3 protein once. The sample lists 130,000 or so distinct CDR3 sequences; roughly 6.6% were seen once. Sequences were obtained from blood, either unsorted or a sorted T cell fraction (not recorded which). These receptors originate from a male donor with ankylosing spondylitis or in good health (not recorded which).

In nucleotides, the CDR3 is TGCAGTGCTCCGATTCTCAACTATGGCTACACCTTC. Its translation is CSAPILNYGYTF. V gene TRBV20-1 combines with J gene TRBJ1-2; D is unclear. Per the germline V gene, CDR1 is DFQATT and CDR2 is SNEGSKA (reference sequence). The germline V and J ends were trimmed by 5 bases and 2 bases, with 9 bases remaining between them. The CDR3 length is 12 residues.

The sample holds many counts of this clonotype. The rearrangement links TRBV5-1 to TRBJ2-2; D gene unclear. V was shortened by 3 bases and J by 5 bases, with 2 bases between the two germline ends. CDR1 is SGHRS and CDR2 is YFSETQ in the germline V gene. The CDR3 runs to 11 residues. CDR3 DNA: TGCGCCAGCAGCTGGACCGGGGAGCTGTTTTTT. Translated, it gives CASSWTGELFF.

This clonotype has a count of ten or more. The V and J genes are TRBV25-1 and TRBJ2-2; D is unclear. V lost 1 base to trimming and J lost 3 bases, with 9 bases between them. From germline, CDR1 is MGHDK and CDR2 SYGVNS. The CDR3 consists of 15 residues. The CDR3, as DNA: TGTGCCAGCAGTGAATCTACAGATTACACCGGGGAGCTGTTTTTT. Its protein is CASSESTDYTGELFF.

Comments on this clonotype: A much more abundant neighbour one base away suggests this may be a read error. The chain couples TRBV5-1 to TRBJ2-3; tentatively, D is TRBD2 (6 bases). This CDR3 spans 13 amino acids. CDR1 and CDR2 (germline): SGHRS, YFSETQ. CDR3 nucleotide sequence: TGCGCCTGCAGCTTGAGGGAGGAGACGACGCAGTATTTT. Its translation: CACSLREETTQYF.

This clonotype was found many times. The chain combines TRBV28 with TRBJ2-2, with a possible D match to TRBD2 (5 bases). Germline loops: CDR1 MDHEN, CDR2 SYDVKM. V was clipped by 4 bases and J by 3 bases, with 15 bases between them. The CDR3 runs to 16 residues. The CDR3 reads CASSSLTQRDTGELFF. CDR3 nucleotides: TGTGCCAGCAGTTCCCTGACCCAGAGGGACACCGGGGAGCTGTTTTTT. Filled out from reference TRBV28 and TRBJ2-2, the complete variable domain reads DVKVTQSSRYLVKRTGEKVFLECVQDMDHENMFWYRQDPGLGLRLIYFSYDVKMKEKGDIPEGYSVSREKKERFSLILESASTNQTSMYLCASSSLTQRDTGELFFGEGSRLTVL.

The sample holds many counts of this clonotype. The chain is built from TRBV20-1 and TRBJ2-2; perhaps D is TRBD1 or TRBD2 (6 bases each). CDR3 length: 14 residues. V lost 3 bases and J 2 bases, leaving 10 bases between the germline ends. From germline, CDR1 is DFQATT and CDR2 SNEGSKA (reference sequence). The DNA for the CDR3 is TGCAGTGCTAGGTCGGGGGCCAACACCGGGGAGCTGTTTTTT. It is translated as CSARSGANTGELFF.

Many counts were recorded for this clonotype. The V and J genes are TRBV7-2 and TRBJ2-3; 10 nucleotides match TRBD1. Germline CDR1 and CDR2: SGHTA and FQGNSA. Trimming took 4 bases from V and 5 from J; bases not matched to a gene: 6. The CDR3 contains 15 residues. CDR3 in amino acids: CASSSGQGREDTQYF. The CDR3 DNA reads as TGTGCCAGCAGCTCGGGACAGGGGCGTGAAGATACGCAGTATTTT.

This clonotype turned up a few times. V and J are TRBV19 and TRBJ2-7, with TRBD2 matching 9 bases. V shed 1 base and J 3 bases; nucleotides not matched to a gene: 4. Germline assignment: CDR1 LNHDA and CDR2 SQIVND (reference sequence). This CDR3 has 15 amino acids. The CDR3 region is CASSIASGAIYEQYF. DNA of the CDR3: TGTGCCAGTAGTATAGCTAGCGGGGCGATCTACGAGCAGTACTTC. Full variable domain (outside the CDR3, taken from reference TRBV19 and TRBJ2-7): DGGITQSPKYLFRKEGQNVTLSCEQNLNHDAMYWYRQDPGQGLRLIYYSQIVNDFQKGDIAEGYSVSREKKESFPLTVTSAQKNPTAFYLCASSIASGAIYEQYFGPGTRLTVT.

This clonotype has a count of ten or more. V is TRBV5-1 and J is TRBJ2-1; TRBD1 is a possible D gene (6 bases). Trimming shortened V by 2 bases and J by 5 bases, and 11 bases separated the two germline ends. Germline lookup yields CDR1 SGHRS and CDR2 YFSETQ. The CDR3 covers 14 residues. The CDR3 sequence: CASSFQGLNNEQFF. The CDR3 bases are TGCGCCAGCAGCTTCCAGGGGCTAAACAATGAGCAGTTCTTC.

This clonotype was observed at least ten times. The chain links TRBV12-3 or TRBV12-4 to TRBJ1-2; TRBD1 is a possible D gene (5 bases). V was cut by 5 bases and J by 4 bases, with 14 bases left in between. The CDR3 length is 14 residues. The CDR3 coding sequence is TGTGCCAGCAGTACGGGACTCATGAGCTATGGCTACACCTTC. This translates into CASSTGLMSYGYTF.

This clonotype has ten or more counts. This rearrangement joins TRBV6-6 to TRBJ1-4; D uncertain. The CDR3 contains 13 residues. The V gene lost 5 bases and the J gene lost 4 bases, with 8 bases spanning the gap. The germline gives CDR1 MNHNY, CDR2 SVGAGI (reference sequence). CDR3 DNA sequence: TGTGCCAGCAGTACCCCCAATAATGAAAAACTGTTTTTT. It encodes CASSTPNNEKLFF.

This clonotype was seen ten or more times. The V and J genes are TRBV25-1 and TRBJ2-2, with 7 positions matching TRBD1. Germline assignment: CDR1 MGHDK and CDR2 SYGVNS. The trim removed 6 bases at V and 4 bases at J, leaving 2 bases unmatched. The CDR3 spans 13 residues. This CDR3 is CASRTGITGELFF. CDR3 bases: TGTGCCAGCAGGACAGGGATCACCGGGGAGCTGTTTTTT.

This clonotype was counted many times. The rearrangement joins TRBV20-1 to TRBJ1-5; no clear D. CDR3 length: 12 amino acids. V was trimmed by 1 base and J by 7 bases, leaving 8 bases between them. CDR1 DFQATT and CDR2 SNEGSKA come from the germline V gene (reference sequence). The CDR3 DNA sequence: TGCAGTGCTAGAGCCCGAGGACAGCCCCAGCATTTT. Residues: CSARARGQPQHF.

The V call is TRBV4-3, the J call TRBJ2-1; D gene ambiguous. Germline V lookup: CDR1 LGHNA, CDR2 YSLEER. V shed 0 bases and J shed 9 bases, with 18 bases lying between them. This CDR3 comprises 16 residues. CDR3 loop: CASSQDPRPRGGEQFF. The CDR3 region has the DNA TGCGCCAGCAGCCAAGATCCCCGGCCCCGAGGTGGTGAGCAGTTCTTC.

The chain couples TRBV20-1 to TRBJ2-7; 9 bases match TRBD1. V trimming: 7 bases; J trimming: 3 bases; junction bases outside the gene matches: 1. The CDR3 covers 11 residues. The V gene's germline CDR1 is DFQATT and CDR2 SNEGSKA (reference sequence). This CDR3 is CSGDRDYEQYF. CDR3 nucleotides: TGCAGTGGGGACAGGGACTACGAGCAGTACTTC.

This clonotype showed up many times. The chain recombines TRBV7-2 with TRBJ2-2; D unresolved. Germline V CDR1 and CDR2: SGHTA, FQGNSA. The CDR3 consists of 14 residues. V was clipped by 5 bases and J by 4 bases, with 11 bases between them. The CDR3 spells CASSLMGITGELFF. The CDR3 DNA reads TGTGCCAGCAGCCTAATGGGGATCACCGGGGAGCTGTTTTTT.

This clonotype appeared many times. This chain links TRBV3-1 with TRBJ2-1, with 8 nucleotides matching TRBD2. The V gene end was trimmed by 4 bases and the J gene end by 5 bases; junction bases not matched to a gene: 7. Germline V gene lookup returns CDR1 LGHDT and CDR2 YNNKEL (reference sequence). The CDR3 covers 15 residues. This chain's CDR3 is CASSLPTSGNNEQFF. The CDR3 DNA is TGTGCCAGCAGCCTGCCCACTAGCGGAAACAATGAGCAGTTCTTC.

In its sample, this clonotype was seen many times. This chain links TRBV5-1 with TRBJ2-2; no firm D call. Per the germline V gene, CDR1 is SGHRS and CDR2 is YFSETQ. The ends were cut back, 4 bases at V and 1 base at J, with 11 bases in the middle. This CDR3 spans 15 amino acids. CDR3 DNA: TGCGCCAGCAGCATGCTACAGCTGAACACCGGGGAGCTGTTTTTT. It is translated as CASSMLQLNTGELFF.

In this sample, this clonotype turned up many times. The chain recombines TRBV20-1 with TRBJ2-1, with 10 positions matching TRBD2. Trimming cost V 0 bases and J 4 bases; bases outside gene matches: 3. The CDR3 runs 15 residues. The germline CDR1 and CDR2 sequences are DFQATT and SNEGSKA (reference sequence). Written as DNA, the CDR3 is TGCAGTGCTAGAGATACTAGCGGGGATTACAATGAGCAGTTCTTC. Translation gives CSARDTSGDYNEQFF.

This clonotype has ten or more counts. This sequence joins TRBV19 and TRBJ1-5; D is uncertain. CDR1 is LNHDA and CDR2 is SQIVND in the germline V gene (reference sequence). Trimming took off 8 bases at V and 0 bases at J, with 5 bases between the two ends. The CDR3 consists of 12 residues. For the CDR3, the DNA is TGTGCCAGTGGTGATAGCAATCAGCCCCAGCATTTT. It encodes CASGDSNQPQHF.

This clonotype was counted many times. V is TRBV3-1 and J is TRBJ2-7, with TRBD1 matching 8 bases. The J segment lost 3 bases and the V segment lost 5 bases, leaving 6 bases of the junction unmatched. Germline lookup yields CDR1 LGHDT and CDR2 YNNKEL (reference sequence). CDR3 length: 14 amino acids. CDR3 nucleotides: TGTGCCAGCAGCACCGGGACAGGTAGCTACGAGCAGTACTTC. It translates to CASSTGTGSYEQYF.

This clonotype has at least ten counts. This chain joins TRBV12-3 or TRBV12-4 and TRBJ2-3, with 7 bases fitting TRBD2. The CDR3 totals 16 residues. J was trimmed by 6 bases and V by 5 bases; bases with no gene match: 14. CDR3: CASSPRQAGTYDTQYF. The CDR3 region has the DNA TGTGCCAGCAGTCCAAGGCAAGCGGGGACGTACGATACGCAGTATTTT.

This clonotype was observed many times. The chain joins TRBV7-8 to TRBJ2-1; 12 bases are a match to TRBD2. Germline V gives CDR1 SGHVS, CDR2 FQNEAQ. The CDR3 is 16 residues long. V gave up 2 bases and J gave up 4 bases; unmatched junction bases: 3. The CDR3 here is CASSLTSGGKYNEQFF. The CDR3 DNA is TGTGCCAGCAGCTTAACTAGCGGGGGGAAATACAATGAGCAGTTCTTC.